Listed here are 27 T cell receptor beta chains from one sample, sequenced in a study of blood T cell repertoires in COVID-19. Assay used: immunoSEQ multiplex PCR; TCRdb lists only in-frame clones, some missing. The sample lists 100,000 to 150,000 clones; around four fifths were seen once. The source material was peripheral blood. These receptors were taken from a man in his 60s with acute or convalescent COVID-19.

V usage is TRBV28 and J usage is TRBJ1-1; 8 positions match TRBD1. With 5 bases clipped from V and 2 bases from J, the junction kept 13 bases outside the gene matches. Germline V gene lookup returns CDR1 MDHEN and CDR2 SYDVKM. The CDR3 has 17 amino acids. CDR3 loop: CASSTHRTGNFNTEAFF. Written as DNA, the CDR3 is TGTGCCAGCAGTACTCACAGGACAGGGAATTTTAACACTGAAGCTTTCTTT.

Notes on this clone: The sample has other DNA sequences that encode this CDR3 too. V usage is TRBV6-5 and J usage is TRBJ1-1, with D hard to call. Germline values: CDR1 MNHEY, CDR2 SVGAGI. This CDR3 has 13 residues. Between the trimmed V and J ends, which lost 0 bases and 4 bases, there was a span of 6 bases. The CDR3 sequence: CASSYSRLTEAFF. The CDR3 DNA reads TGTGCCAGCAGTTACTCGAGACTCACTGAAGCTTTCTTT.

This sequence joins TRBV29-1 and TRBJ2-7; 10 bases align to TRBD2. This CDR3 is built from 13 residues. V lost 4 bases and J lost 5; bases outside the gene matches: 5. Germline V gives CDR1 SQVTM, CDR2 ANQGSEA. The CDR3 sequence: CSVGVLAGDEQYF. CDR3 DNA sequence: TGCAGCGTTGGGGTCCTAGCGGGAGACGAGCAGTACTTC.

This clone was counted only a few times. The CDR3 spells CASSLRVQGGYTF. In DNA, the CDR3 is TGTGCCAGCAGCTTAAGGGTCCAGGGCGGCTACACCTTC. V usage is TRBV7-6 and J usage is TRBJ1-2; D might be TRBD1 (5 bases). CDR1 SGHVS and CDR2 FNYEAQ come from the germline V gene. This CDR3 has 13 amino acids. V gave up 2 bases and J gave up 8 bases, with 12 bases separating them.

This chain uses TRBV6-5 with TRBJ1-2; D gene ambiguous. The CDR3 contains 13 residues. The germline V gene encodes CDR1 MNHEY and CDR2 SVGAGI. Trimming took 4 bases from V and 2 from J, leaving 8 bases between them. This CDR3 is CASSLAGNYGYTF. The CDR3 coding sequence is TGTGCCAGCAGTTTGGCGGGAAACTATGGCTACACCTTC.

The chain couples TRBV29-1 to TRBJ2-3; weak D call: TRBD1 (6 bases). The CDR3 totals 14 residues. The V end was cut by 4 bases, the J end by 2 bases, with 13 bases between. CDR1 and CDR2 (germline): SQVTM, ANQGSEA. DNA for the CDR3: TGCAGCGTTGCAGGCAGGGGTGTCACAGATACGCAGTATTTT. It encodes CSVAGRGVTDTQYF.

This clone was counted only a few times. The V gene is TRBV9, the J gene TRBJ2-7, with 9 nucleotides matching TRBD1. V trimming: 10 bases; J trimming: 4 bases; junction bases outside the gene matches: 12. CDR1 and CDR2 (germline): SGDLS, YYNGEE. This CDR3 has 14 residues. DNA for the CDR3: TGTGCCTGGAGAGGGACAGGGCCCCCTTACGAGCAGTACTTC. Protein sequence: CAWRGTGPPYEQYF.

The genes are TRBV5-1 and TRBJ2-1, with 14 bases matching TRBD2. The CDR3 runs 16 residues. The V and J ends lost 6 bases and 6 bases, in that order; junction bases with no gene match: 8. Germline V gene data show CDR1 as SGHRS and CDR2 as YFSETQ. The CDR3 DNA follows: TGCGCCAGCACCGGGGGACTAGCGGGAGTCGGCAATGAGCAGTTCTTC. Protein sequence: CASTGGLAGVGNEQFF.

The chain is built from TRBV6-6 and TRBJ1-2; tentatively, D is TRBD1 (6 bases). The CDR3 loop spans 15 amino acids. The V gene's germline CDR1 is MNHNY and CDR2 SVGAGI (reference sequence). Trimming removed 0 bases from V and 4 bases from J, with 12 bases in between. CDR3 DNA sequence: TGTGCCAGCAGTTACTCCTCGGAACAGGGCTATGGCTACACCTTC. Translating gives CASSYSSEQGYGYTF.

The genes are TRBV28 and TRBJ1-5, with D hard to call. The CDR3 contains 12 residues. Trimming took off 6 bases at V and 7 bases at J, with 10 bases between the two ends. Germline lookup yields CDR1 MDHEN and CDR2 SYDVKM. The CDR3 nucleotides are TGTGCCAGCAGCCGGACTGGGCAGCCCCAGCATTTT. Amino acids: CASSRTGQPQHF. The complete variable domain, with remaining parts taken from reference TRBV28 and TRBJ1-5, reads DVKVTQSSRYLVKRTGEKVFLECVQDMDHENMFWYRQDPGLGLRLIYFSYDVKMKEKGDIPEGYSVSREKKERFSLILESASTNQTSMYLCASSRTGQPQHFGDGTRLSIL.

The chain combines TRBV29-1 with TRBJ2-1, with D unclear. CDR1 is SQVTM, CDR2 ANQGSEA, per germline. There are 15 residues in the CDR3. Deletions cut 3 bases from V and 0 bases from J, with 12 bases between. In DNA form, the CDR3 reads TGCAGCGTTGAGTTGAGATCTGGCTCCTACAATGAGCAGTTCTTC. It codes for CSVELRSGSYNEQFF.

The CDR3 sequence is CASSQGPGELFF. The DNA of the CDR3 is TGTGCCAGCAGCCAAGGGCCCGGGGAGCTGTTTTTT. J is TRBJ2-2 and V is TRBV3-1 (or the pseudogene TRBV3-2); D not resolved. V lost 1 base and J 6 bases, leaving 3 bases between the germline ends. This CDR3 comprises 12 residues. CDR1 LGHDT and CDR2 YNNKEL come from the germline V gene (reference sequence).

V gene TRBV7-3 combines with J gene TRBJ2-1; 9 bases are a match to TRBD2. The CDR3 length is 15 residues. The germline V gene encodes CDR1 SGHTA and CDR2 FQGTGA. Losses at the gene ends were 5 bases for V and 5 bases for J; bases not matched to a gene: 7. CDR3 amino acids: CASSPPAGGNNEQFF. For the CDR3, the DNA is TGTGCCAGCAGCCCCCCAGCGGGAGGAAACAATGAGCAGTTCTTC.

This clone was seen a handful of times. The V gene is TRBV28, the J gene TRBJ1-2; perhaps TRBD1 as D (5 bases). The germline CDR1 and CDR2 sequences are MDHEN and SYDVKM. This CDR3 is 15 amino acids long. Trimming removed 5 bases from V and 7 bases from J, with 20 bases in between. The CDR3 DNA sequence: TGTGCCAGCAGTCTCACCAGGGTTAATTTAGCTGGCTACACCTTC. Translation gives CASSLTRVNLAGYTF.

The V and J genes are TRBV21-1 and TRBJ2-7; the D call of TRBD1 is as the table states it, not checked on the DNA. TRBV21-1 counts as a pseudogene. CDR3 length: 16 amino acids. Here the CDR3 DNA reads TGTGCCAGCAGCAAAGGAATAGGGGCGGACTCCTACGAGCAGTACTTC. It codes for CASSKGIGADSYEQYF.

This chain uses TRBV3-1 (or the pseudogene TRBV3-2) with TRBJ1-4, with D perhaps matching TRBD1 (6 bases). Germline CDR1 reads LGHDT; CDR2 reads YNNKEL (reference sequence). The CDR3 runs 18 residues. V was cut by 2 bases and J by 4 bases, with 20 bases left in between. In DNA form, the CDR3 reads TGTGCCAGCAGCCAATCCGCGAGACAGGTCCTCTATAATGAAAAACTGTTTTTT. Its translation is CASSQSARQVLYNEKLFF.

The rearrangement links TRBV9 to TRBJ2-1; 9 positions agree with TRBD2. V lost 4 bases, J lost 9 bases, and 8 bases stayed unmatched. The CDR3 length is 14 residues. The germline V gene encodes CDR1 SGDLS and CDR2 YYNGEE. CDR3 residues: CASSFSDSGGEQFF. CDR3 coding DNA: TGTGCCAGCAGCTTTTCCGATAGCGGGGGTGAGCAGTTCTTC. Full variable domain (missing parts from reference TRBV9 and TRBJ2-1): DSGVTQTPKHLITATGQRVTLRCSPRSGDLSVYWYQQSLDQGLQFLIQYYNGEERAKGNILERFSAQQFPDLHSELNLSSLELGDSALYFCASSFSDSGGEQFFGPGTRLTVL.

The chain employs TRBV20-1 and TRBJ2-1, with unresolved D. The CDR3 extends over 11 amino acids. In germline, CDR1 is DFQATT, CDR2 SNEGSKA (reference sequence). Trimming stripped 8 bases from V and 4 bases from J, with 9 bases between. The CDR3: CSPPRYNEQFF. CDR3 DNA: TGCAGTCCCCCCAGGTACAATGAGCAGTTCTTC.

The chain combines TRBV4-1 with TRBJ1-3, with D possibly being TRBD1 (5 bases). V was clipped by 2 bases and J by 0 bases, with 11 bases between them. The CDR3 has 16 amino acids. Per germline, CDR1 MGHRA and CDR2 YSYEKL. CDR3 loop: CASSQPTGGSGNTIYF. The CDR3 bases are TGCGCCAGCAGCCAACCCACCGGGGGCTCTGGAAACACCATATATTTT.

This rearrangement joins TRBV5-1 to TRBJ2-5, with D possibly being TRBD1 (6 bases). The germline V and J ends were trimmed by 4 bases and 5 bases, with 9 bases remaining between them. Germline loops: CDR1 SGHRS, CDR2 YFSETQ. This CDR3 comprises 12 residues. CDR3 residues: CASSVGQETQYF. In nucleotides, the CDR3 is TGCGCCAGCAGCGTTGGACAGGAGACCCAGTACTTC.

The chain recombines TRBV11-2 with TRBJ1-5; no clear D gene. V lost 5 bases and J 0 bases, leaving 8 bases between the germline ends. The CDR3 totals 14 residues. Germline V gene data show CDR1 as SGHAT and CDR2 as FQNNGV. The CDR3 DNA is TGTGCCAGCAGCCCCCGGTATAGCAATCAGCCCCAGCATTTT. This gives the protein CASSPRYSNQPQHF.

Note on this clone: The sample carries other DNA sequences with the same CDR3. The chain carries TRBV15 and TRBJ2-1, with 7 bases aligning to TRBD2. Trimming removed 1 base from V and 1 base from J; junction bases left unmatched: 4. The germline gives CDR1 LNHNV, CDR2 YYDKDF (reference sequence). The CDR3 runs to 16 residues. As DNA, the CDR3 is TGTGCCACCAGCAGAGGCCTAGCGGTATCCTACAATGAGCAGTTCTTC. It codes for CATSRGLAVSYNEQFF. The variable domain in full, completed from reference TRBV15 and TRBJ2-1, reads DAMVIQNPRYQVTQFGKPVTLSCSQTLNHNVMYWYQQKSSQAPKLLFHYYDKDFNNEADTPDNFQSRRPNTSFCFLDIRSPGLGDTAMYLCATSRGLAVSYNEQFFGPGTRLTVL.

The chain employs TRBV27 and TRBJ2-7; 9 nucleotides match TRBD1. Germline CDR1 reads MNHEY; CDR2 reads SMNVEV (reference sequence). Trimming at V came to 5 bases and at J to 4 bases, leaving 6 bases not matched to a gene. The CDR3 totals 14 residues. The DNA for the CDR3 is TGTGCCAGCAGTCTTGGACAGGGGAGGTACGAGCAGTACTTC. This sequence encodes CASSLGQGRYEQYF.

V and J are TRBV11-2 and TRBJ1-1, with D hard to call. V shed 1 base and J shed 4 bases, with 7 bases lying between them. This CDR3 comprises 13 residues. Germline values: CDR1 SGHAT, CDR2 FQNNGV. Written as DNA, the CDR3 is TGTGCCAGCAGCTTAGGTGCGAGCACTGAAGCTTTCTTT. Protein sequence: CASSLGASTEAFF.

V is TRBV7-8 and J is TRBJ1-5, with 8 bases identical to TRBD1. The CDR3 totals 15 residues. V shed 5 bases, J shed 5 bases, and the junction held 8 bases outside the gene matches. Germline V gene data show CDR1 as SGHVS and CDR2 as FQNEAQ. Written as DNA, the CDR3 is TGTGCCAGCAGCAATGGACAGGGCGTCGATCAGCCCCAGCATTTT. Amino acid sequence: CASSNGQGVDQPQHF. The full variable domain, in which reference TRBV7-8 and TRBJ1-5 provide the parts outside the CDR3, is GAGVSQSPRYKVAKRGQDVALRCDPISGHVSLFWYQQALGQGPEFLTYFQNEAQLDKSGLPSDRFFAERPEGSVSTLKIQRTQQEDSAVYLCASSNGQGVDQPQHFGDGTRLSIL.

The genes are TRBV25-1 and TRBJ2-1; 11 bases agree with TRBD2. Germline-derived CDR1 and CDR2 are MGHDK and SYGVNS. The CDR3 totals 15 residues. The ends lost 8 bases at V and 2 bases at J; junction bases unmatched: 5. The DNA of the CDR3 is TGTGCCAGCTGGGGTAGCGGGAGGGCCTACAATGAGCAGTTCTTC. Its translation is CASWGSGRAYNEQFF. Full variable domain (outside the CDR3, taken from reference TRBV25-1 and TRBJ2-1): EADIYQTPRYLVIGTGKKITLECSQTMGHDKMYWYQQDPGMELHLIHYSYGVNSTEKGDLSSESTVSRIRTEHFPLTLESARPSHTSQYLCASWGSGRAYNEQFFGPGTRLTVL.

The chain has TRBV27 and TRBJ1-3; unclear D gene. Trimming removed 1 base from V and 3 bases from J, with 7 bases in between. This CDR3 has 14 amino acids. The V gene's germline CDR1 is MNHEY and CDR2 SMNVEV (reference sequence). CDR3 nucleotide sequence: TGTGCCAGCAGTTTATATGGCAGTGGAAACACCATATATTTT. Translation: CASSLYGSGNTIYF.